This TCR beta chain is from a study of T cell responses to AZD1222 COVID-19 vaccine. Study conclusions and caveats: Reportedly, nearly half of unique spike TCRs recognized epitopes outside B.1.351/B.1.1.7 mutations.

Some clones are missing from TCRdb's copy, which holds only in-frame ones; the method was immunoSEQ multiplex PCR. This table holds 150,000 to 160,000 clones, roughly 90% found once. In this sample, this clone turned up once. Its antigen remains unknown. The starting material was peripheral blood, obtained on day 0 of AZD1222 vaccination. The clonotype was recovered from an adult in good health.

The CDR3 is CASSSTGAEGGYTF. The CDR3 DNA reads TGTGCCAGCAGTTCGACCGGGGCCGAGGGAGGCTACACCTTC. This chain joins TRBV7-9 and TRBJ1-2, with a weak D call TRBD1 (5 bases). V was shortened by 6 bases and J by 8 bases, with 19 bases between the two germline ends. The CDR3 has 14 amino acids. The germline V gene has CDR1 SEHNR and CDR2 FQNEAQ (reference sequence). The variable domain in full, with the rest retrieved from reference TRBV7-9 and TRBJ1-2, is DTGVSQNPRHKITKRGQNVTFRCDPISEHNRLYWYRQTLGQGPEFLTYFQNEAQLEKSRLLSDRFSAERPKGSFSTLEIQRTEQGDSAMYLCASSSTGAEGGYTFGSGTRLTVV.